The next 28 T cell receptor beta chains were all read from a single sample in a study of T cells in Graves' hyperthyroidism and ophthalmopathy. It was RNA transcripts that yielded the amplified TCR beta CDR3 regions. HTBI primers were used for first-round RT-PCR of the TCR CDR3. TCRdb re-called the multiplex PCR reads through MiXCR, storing one row per CDR3 protein. The table includes about 420,000 distinct CDR3 sequences, approximately 15% detected once. The sample was blood. The receptors come from a woman aged 18-30 years with Graves' hyperthyroidism.

This clonotype has ten or more counts. The junction shows a germline mismatch at one end, possibly a read error. The J gene is TRBJ2-1, the V gene TRBV7-7; the match to TRBD2 covers 9 bases. The CDR3 length is 15 residues. Germline-derived CDR1 and CDR2 are SSHAT and FNYEAQ (reference sequence). CDR3 DNA: TGTGCTAGCAGCCCCTCGGCGACTAGCGGCGATGAGCAGTTCTTC. The encoded protein is CASSPSATSGDEQFF. Drawing the rest from reference TRBV7-7 and TRBJ2-1, the complete variable domain is GAGVSQSPRYKVTKRGQDVTLRCDPISSHATLYWYQQALGQGPEFLTYFNYEAQPDKSGLPSDRFSAERPEGSISTLTIQRTEQRDSAMYRCASSPSATSGDEQFFGPGTRLTVL.

The sample holds one count of this clonotype. The rearrangement joins TRBV7-2 to TRBJ2-3, with D perhaps TRBD2 (6 bases). Germline V gene data show CDR1 as SGHTA and CDR2 as FQGNSA. The CDR3 extends over 15 amino acids. V lost 5 bases and J lost 1, with 13 bases in between. This chain's CDR3 is CASSVRDSRTDTQYF. The CDR3 DNA reads TGTGCCAGCAGCGTCCGGGACTCCCGCACAGATACGCAGTATTTT.

The chain links TRBV5-8 to TRBJ1-1; no reliable D call. Deletions cut 1 base from V and 5 bases from J, with 9 bases between. The CDR3 contains 13 residues. Germline assignment: CDR1 SGHTS and CDR2 YDEGEE. This CDR3 is CASSLRGRTEAFF. The CDR3 DNA follows: TGTGCCAGCAGCTTGCGGGGTCGGACTGAAGCTTTCTTT.

Many counts were recorded for this clonotype. The chain carries TRBV3-1 and TRBJ1-2, with D perhaps matching TRBD1 (5 bases). The CDR3 spans 14 residues. Looked up from germline, CDR1 is LGHDT and CDR2 is YNNKEL (reference sequence). Trimming took off 0 bases at V and 4 bases at J, with 9 bases between the two ends. In DNA, the CDR3 is TGTGCCAGCAGCCAAGACGCAGGGACCTATGGCTACACCTTC. It yields the protein CASSQDAGTYGYTF.

This CDR3 is CASSKQGAAYEQYF. The CDR3 region has the DNA TGTGCCAGCAGTAAACAGGGGGCGGCCTACGAGCAGTACTTC. This chain uses TRBV12-3 or TRBV12-4 with TRBJ2-7; 9 bases line up with TRBD1. Trimming cost V 5 bases and J 2 bases; bases outside gene matches: 4. The length of the CDR3 is 14 residues.

The table lists this clonotype with many counts. V gene TRBV6-1 combines with J gene TRBJ2-7; 15 bases are shared with TRBD2. The CDR3 has 17 residues. Trimming removed 5 bases from V and 4 bases from J; junction bases left unmatched: 9. Germline CDR1 is MNHNS and CDR2 is SASEGT. DNA for the CDR3: TGTGCCAGCAGTTACCTCCGGACTAGCGGGAGGGGGTACGAGCAGTACTTC. This encodes CASSYLRTSGRGYEQYF.

This clonotype was detected many times. The rearrangement links TRBV5-1 to TRBJ2-5; 13 bases agree with TRBD2. Germline values: CDR1 SGHRS, CDR2 YFSETQ. After removal of 3 bases from V and 0 bases from J, the junction contained 5 bases not matched to a gene. This CDR3 spans 17 amino acids. The CDR3 sequence is CASSYGLAGVYQETQYF. The CDR3 region has the DNA TGCGCCAGCAGCTACGGACTAGCGGGGGTGTACCAAGAGACCCAGTACTTC.

The rearrangement joins TRBV16 to TRBJ1-2, with 7 positions matching TRBD1. Losses at the gene ends were 10 bases for V and 4 bases for J; bases not matched to a gene: 15. The germline gives CDR1 KGHSY, CDR2 FQNENV. The CDR3 totals 15 residues. For the CDR3, the DNA is TGTGCCATCAGTGAAGGGGGCTCGATTTCCTATGGCTACACCTTC. Translated: CAISEGGSISYGYTF.

The chain employs TRBV15 and TRBJ1-1; tentative D call: TRBD1 (6 bases). Trimming left V 3 bases short and J 11 bases short, with 13 bases between. The CDR3 contains 12 residues. Germline V CDR1 and CDR2: LNHNV, YYDKDF (reference sequence). CDR3 sequence (DNA): TGTGCCACCAGCAGGGGGGGGCGGGGGGCTTTCTTT. Its protein is CATSRGGRGAFF.

This clonotype was observed many times. V is TRBV11-3 and J is TRBJ2-5; a weak D match, TRBD1 (6 bases). This CDR3 contains 15 residues. Germline values: CDR1 SGHNT, CDR2 YENEEA. Trimming removed 5 bases at V and 5 bases at J, with 18 bases between. CDR3 residues: CASSHNRVLRETQYF. For the CDR3, the DNA is TGTGCCAGCAGCCATAACAGGGTTCTAAGGGAGACCCAGTACTTC.

There are many counts of this clonotype. The rearrangement links TRBV3-1 to TRBJ1-3; D gene unclear. CDR1 is LGHDT and CDR2 is YNNKEL in the germline V gene (reference sequence). Trimming shortened V by 3 bases and J by 0 bases, and 12 bases separated the two germline ends. The CDR3 covers 16 residues. The CDR3 region is CASSQGWTDSGNTIYF. CDR3 coding DNA: TGTGCCAGCAGCCAGGGTTGGACGGACTCTGGAAACACCATATATTTT.

The rearrangement links TRBV15 to TRBJ1-2; TRBD1 might be the D (5 bases). The germline gives CDR1 LNHNV, CDR2 YYDKDF (reference sequence). CDR3 size: 14 residues. V lost 7 bases, J lost 7 bases, and 19 bases lay in between. CDR3 sequence (DNA): TGTGCCACCAAAGAGAGTAGGGCCGGGGGTGGCTACACCTTC. This encodes CATKESRAGGGYTF.

This clonotype has ten or more counts. V gene TRBV2 combines with J gene TRBJ2-3; 7 bases are shared with TRBD2. The CDR3 consists of 17 residues. The germline V gene has CDR1 SNHLY and CDR2 FYNNEI. With 6 bases clipped from V and 0 bases from J, the junction kept 12 bases outside the gene matches. The CDR3 region is CASRGPMGGGSTDTQYF. The CDR3 DNA reads TGTGCCAGCAGGGGCCCCATGGGGGGGGGGAGCACAGATACGCAGTATTTT.

This clonotype showed up many times. The V gene is TRBV3-1, the J gene TRBJ2-7; TRBD2 matches at 7 bases. The germline V gene has CDR1 LGHDT and CDR2 YNNKEL (reference sequence). The junction had 10 bases not matched to a gene; V was cut back by 4 bases and J by 4 bases. There are 15 residues in the CDR3. CDR3 residues: CASSLRAGSVYEQYF. The CDR3 nucleotides are TGTGCCAGCAGCCTGAGAGCGGGGTCTGTGTACGAGCAGTACTTC.

This clonotype was detected a few times. The chain has TRBV29-1 and TRBJ2-7; TRBD1 matches 7 bases. Trimming at V came to 7 bases and at J to 5 bases, leaving 8 bases not matched to a gene. Germline lookup yields CDR1 SQVTM and CDR2 ANQGSEA. The CDR3 is 12 residues long. For the CDR3, the DNA is TGCAGCGGCACTGACAGGGCCCACGAGCAGTACTTC. It yields the protein CSGTDRAHEQYF.

In its sample, this clonotype was seen once. The chain is built from TRBV11-2 and TRBJ1-4; tentative D call: TRBD1 (6 bases). Trimming left V 1 base short and J 8 bases short, with 14 bases between. This CDR3 is built from 15 residues. The germline gives CDR1 SGHAT, CDR2 FQNNGV. The CDR3, as DNA: TGTGCCAGCAGCTTAGGGTACAGGGCGCTCGAAAAACTGTTTTTT. It is translated as CASSLGYRALEKLFF.

There are many counts of this clonotype. V is TRBV12-3 or TRBV12-4 and J is TRBJ1-4, with a tentative D call TRBD1 (5 bases). The CDR3 totals 15 residues. V was cut by 4 bases and J by 3 bases, with 12 bases left in between. The CDR3 bases are TGTGCCAGCAGTTCGGCGGGGGGGGCTAATGAAAAACTGTTTTTT. It encodes CASSSAGGANEKLFF.

This clonotype was seen at least ten times. This chain uses TRBV11-3 with TRBJ1-1, with D possibly being TRBD1 (6 bases). Germline assignment: CDR1 SGHNT and CDR2 YENEEA. The length of the CDR3 is 12 residues. Trimming shortened V by 5 bases and J by 5 bases, and 9 bases separated the two germline ends. Written as DNA, the CDR3 is TGTGCCAGCAGCCTAGGACAGACTGAAGCTTTCTTT. As protein: CASSLGQTEAFF.

This rearrangement joins TRBV7-9 to TRBJ1-2; D unresolved. Germline CDR1 reads SEHNR; CDR2 reads FQNEAQ (reference sequence). V dropped 0 bases and J dropped 4 bases, with 9 bases sitting between them. CDR3 size: 14 residues. Here the CDR3 DNA reads TGTGCCAGCAGCTTAGCCCAGGAAACCTATGGCTACACCTTC. Translating gives CASSLAQETYGYTF.

Many counts were recorded for this clonotype. This chain uses TRBV5-1 with TRBJ2-7; D perhaps matches TRBD2 (5 bases). Trimming shortened V by 0 bases and J by 0 bases, and 10 bases separated the two germline ends. CDR1 is SGHRS, CDR2 YFSETQ, per germline. The CDR3 totals 15 residues. In DNA, the CDR3 is TGCGCCAGCAGCTTGGGCGGAGGCTTCTCCTACGAGCAGTACTTC. This encodes CASSLGGGFSYEQYF.

The rearrangement links TRBV12-3 or TRBV12-4 to TRBJ2-5; 8 nucleotides line up with TRBD2. The CDR3 is 19 amino acids. The V and J ends lost 8 bases and 5 bases, in that order; junction bases with no gene match: 25. As DNA, the CDR3 is TGTGCCAGCGGGACCGGGACTAGAGGGGGGGGGCCGTCAGAGGAGACCCAGTACTTC. Translation gives CASGTGTRGGGPSEETQYF.

This clonotype was counted a few times. This chain links TRBV20-1 with TRBJ2-7, with D perhaps matching TRBD2 (5 bases). V gave up 0 bases and J gave up 4 bases, with 10 bases separating them. The germline gives CDR1 DFQATT, CDR2 SNEGSKA (reference sequence). The length of the CDR3 is 13 residues. The CDR3 loop reads CSARDLRTYEQYF. In DNA, the CDR3 is TGCAGTGCTAGAGATCTTAGGACTTACGAGCAGTACTTC.

This clonotype showed up many times. The chain recombines TRBV12-3 or TRBV12-4 with TRBJ2-3; TRBD2 aligns across 10 bases. V shed 4 bases and J 4 bases; nucleotides not matched to a gene: 8. CDR3 length: 16 residues. The CDR3 reads CASSSASGRGSDTQYF. CDR3 coding DNA: TGTGCCAGCAGTTCCGCTAGCGGGAGAGGGTCAGATACGCAGTATTTT.

This clonotype has a handful of counts. The CDR3: CASSLRREPYNEQFF. CDR3 DNA sequence: TGTGCCAGCAGCTTGCGGAGGGAGCCCTACAATGAGCAGTTCTTC. V is TRBV5-4 and J is TRBJ2-1, with D tentatively TRBD2 (6 bases). V shed 1 base and J shed 2 bases, with 10 bases lying between them. Germline V gene data show CDR1 as SGHNT and CDR2 as YYREEE (reference sequence). This CDR3 comprises 15 residues.

As to this clonotype: No conserved phenylalanine or tryptophan ends this CDR3, so it is likely a read error. The chain has TRBV6-4 and TRBJ1-5; no firm D call. The germline gives CDR1 MRHNA, CDR2 SNTAGT. The CDR3 consists of 13 residues. Trimming took 4 bases from V and 7 from J, leaving 11 bases between them. DNA for the CDR3: TGTGCCAGCAGTGTCAAGGAGGGACAGCCCCAGCATATT. This sequence encodes CASSVKEGQPQHI.

At least ten counts were recorded for this clonotype. The J gene is TRBJ1-5, the V gene TRBV24-1; a possible D gene is TRBD1 (5 bases). CDR3 length: 17 residues. V dropped 5 bases and J dropped 1 base, with 17 bases sitting between them. Germline CDR1 KGHDR, CDR2 SFDVKD. In DNA form, the CDR3 reads TGTGCCACCAGTGCCCAACGGAGAGACAGCAGCAATCAGCCCCAGCATTTT. Amino acid sequence: CATSAQRRDSSNQPQHF.

This clonotype was observed at least ten times. The chain recombines TRBV18 with TRBJ2-3; D call uncertain. Trimming pared 6 bases from V and 0 bases from J, leaving 13 bases between. The CDR3 covers 15 residues. Germline V CDR1 and CDR2: KGHSH, LQKENI. The CDR3: CASSPQASSTDTQYF. Written as DNA, the CDR3 is TGTGCCAGCTCGCCCCAAGCCTCCAGCACAGATACGCAGTATTTT. Full variable domain (missing parts from reference TRBV18 and TRBJ2-3): NAGVMQNPRHLVRRRGQEARLRCSPMKGHSHVYWYRQLPEEGLKFMVYLQKENIIDESGMPKERFSAEFPKEGPSILRIQQVVRGDSAAYFCASSPQASSTDTQYFGPGTRLTVL.

This clonotype was seen repeatedly, ten times or more. The chain links TRBV20-1 to TRBJ1-2; no clear D. Germline assignment: CDR1 DFQATT and CDR2 SNEGSKA (reference sequence). The CDR3 totals 12 residues. Trimming pared 3 bases from V and 5 bases from J, leaving 10 bases between. As DNA, the CDR3 is TGCAGTGCTAGGGCCGGGCAGTATGGCTACACCTTC. It codes for CSARAGQYGYTF.